This T cell receptor beta chain is drawn from a study of T-cell memory formation after mild COVID-19. Whole-study results and caveats: SARS-CoV-2 specificity of second-wave clones peaking day 37 was unconfirmed. A balance of CD4 and CD8 characterized clones contracting day 15 to 85, whereas later expanders leaned CD4+. The pre-infection memory compartment contained some responding clones, suggesting cross-reactive memory joined.

Points on this clonotype: Antigen specificity is unknown.

The V end lost 7 bases, the J end lost 4 bases, and 16 bases lay between the germline ends. Germline V gene data show CDR1 as LNHDA and CDR2 as SQIVND (reference sequence). CDR3 length: 14 residues. It was 5'RACE with constant-segment primers that produced the TCR alpha and TCR beta cDNA libraries, which carried sample barcodes and UMIs. TCRdb reprocessed the 5' RACE reads with MiXCR, giving one entry per CDR3 protein. In the table there are around 310,000 distinct CDR3 sequences, over 11% of which are singletons. This clonotype was sampled from a man between 18 and 29 years old who had mild COVID-19 (a few samples of this study predate the infection). Cell type and time point are not known. The chain recombines TRBV19 with TRBJ1-2, with D tentatively TRBD1 (5 bases). Material for sequencing was PBMCs or a T cell subset sorted from them (not recorded which). The CDR3 sequence is CASTSGGEIYGYTF. CDR3 in DNA: TGTGCCAGTACCAGCGGAGGGGAAATCTATGGCTACACCTTC. The full variable domain, its missing parts supplied by reference TRBV19 and TRBJ1-2, is DGGITQSPKYLFRKEGQNVTLSCEQNLNHDAMYWYRQDPGQGLRLIYYSQIVNDFQKGDIAEGYSVSREKKESFPLTVTSAQKNPTAFYLCASTSGGEIYGYTFGSGTRLTVV.